What follows are 3 T cell receptor beta chains derived from one specimen sequenced in a study of post-analysis software for immune sequencing data. Tagging with unique molecular identifiers was a feature of the TCR beta cDNA libraries. TCRdb reprocessed the PCR reads via MiXCR and lists one record per CDR3 protein. The sample includes about 460,000 distinct CDR3 sequences, less than 45% of them seen just once. Their target antigens are unknown. Study conclusions and caveats: Included in a set of a few TRBV segments more frequent in patients than controls were TRBV5-6, TRBV5-1 and TRBV20-1.

Source material: blood. The receptors were gathered from a girl aged 5 to 17 with multiple sclerosis.

Of note for this clonotype: One end of the junction does not line up with germline, which may come from a read error. The chain combines TRBV6-2 or TRBV6-3 with TRBJ2-7; 8 bases align to TRBD1. Germline V CDR1 and CDR2: MNHEY, SVGEGT. The CDR3 is 15 amino acids. CDR3 DNA: TGTGCCAACAGTTCCGCCGGGACAGGCTCCTACGAGCAGTACTTC. It encodes CANSSAGTGSYEQYF.

The gene calls are TRBV6-2 or TRBV6-3 and TRBJ1-5; no clear D. Trimming took 2 bases from V and 2 from J, leaving 10 bases between them. The germline gives CDR1 MNHEY, CDR2 SVGEGT. This CDR3 has 15 residues. The DNA for the CDR3 is TGTGCCAGCAGTTACACCGGTCAGGGCAATCAGCCCCAGCATTTT. Its protein is CASSYTGQGNQPQHF.

This sequence joins TRBV20-1 and TRBJ2-1, with 7 bases fitting TRBD1. The germline V gene encodes CDR1 DFQATT and CDR2 SNEGSKA (reference sequence). J was trimmed by 3 bases and V by 3 bases; bases with no gene match: 8. CDR3 length: 15 residues. The CDR3 loop is CSARLLGGLYNEQFF. CDR3 sequence (DNA): TGCAGTGCTAGGCTATTAGGGGGCCTCTACAATGAGCAGTTCTTC.